The 4 T cell receptor beta chains below were found in one sample sequenced in a study of blood T cell repertoires in COVID-19. Assay: immunoSEQ multiplex PCR; the TCRdb copy retains only in-frame clones and omits some. The data show more than 400,000 clones, about 92% seen once. The sample comprised PBMCs or T cells enriched from blood (not recorded which). The receptors here all came from a man aged 18-30 years who had recovered from COVID-19.

The V call is TRBV9, the J call TRBJ2-3, with a possible D match to TRBD2 (6 bases). Germline CDR1 is SGDLS and CDR2 is YYNGEE. The CDR3 length is 13 residues. V lost 3 bases and J lost 5, with 10 bases in between. The CDR3, as DNA: TGTGCCAGCAGCGCGGGAGCGGGAGATACGCAGTATTTT. This gives the protein CASSAGAGDTQYF.

J is TRBJ2-5 and V is TRBV6-5, with D perhaps TRBD2 (5 bases). This CDR3 comprises 13 residues. CDR1 is MNHEY and CDR2 is SVGAGI in the germline V gene. V lost 5 bases and J lost 3, with 10 bases in between. CDR3 sequence (DNA): TGTGCCAGCAGTCATGGAGGTGAAGAGACCCAGTACTTC. It specifies CASSHGGEETQYF.

This chain uses TRBV2 with TRBJ1-2; D is uncertain. Looked up from germline, CDR1 is SNHLY and CDR2 is FYNNEI. The CDR3 is 11 residues long. V gave up 7 bases and J gave up 4 bases, with 7 bases separating them. CDR3 DNA sequence: TGTGCCAGCACCGCTACCTATGGCTACACCTTC. It encodes CASTATYGYTF.

This chain joins TRBV4-1 and TRBJ1-5; D is unclear. The V gene lost 4 bases and the J gene lost 5 bases, with 12 bases spanning the gap. The CDR3 length is 14 residues. Germline V CDR1 and CDR2: MGHRA, YSYEKL. The CDR3 nucleotides are TGCGCCAGCAGCCCCGGGAGAGGCGATCAGCCCCAGCATTTT. This gives the protein CASSPGRGDQPQHF.